This T cell receptor (beta chain) emerged from a study of shared clonotypes between healthy human individuals. The data were produced by immunoSEQ multiplex PCR, yet TCRdb's version contains in-frame clones alone and is incomplete. The table has 780,000 or so clones, 72% seen once. Per germline, CDR1 LNHNV and CDR2 YYDKDF (reference sequence). This CDR3 contains 13 residues. Trimming left V 5 bases short and J 4 bases short, with 11 bases between. Sample: memory CD4+ T cells sorted from blood. Noted subset: CD45RA-negative fraction. This receptor was identified in a woman aged 25 to 45 in good health. J is TRBJ1-2 and V is TRBV15; D remains ambiguous. The CDR3 DNA is TGTGCCACCAGCCCCGGCGACCGCTATGGCTACACCTTC. Translated, it gives CATSPGDRYGYTF.